The clone carrying this T cell receptor beta chain was found a few times. The CDR3 sequence is 14 residues long. Germline CDR1 is SGHDN and CDR2 is FVKESK. The V gene end was trimmed by 4 bases and the J gene end by 7 bases; junction bases not matched to a gene: 8. This sample was taken from a study of T cell responses to AZD1222 COVID-19 vaccine. Only in-frame clones appear in the TCRdb table, and some are missing; sequencing was by immunoSEQ multiplex PCR. Among about 100,000 clones listed, around 87% were seen once. The sequence derives from an adult in good health. The chain combines TRBV14 with TRBJ1-2; TRBD1 agrees at 8 bases. The sequencing here drew on peripheral blood, taken on day 0 of AZD1222 vaccination. CDR3 sequence: CASSRTRTGLGYTF. CDR3 DNA: TGTGCCAGCAGCCGAACGCGGACAGGGCTTGGCTACACCTTC.